The rows below give T cell receptor beta chains drawn from one sample of a study of cytomegalovirus exposure and HLA in healthy donors. Libraries were prepared by immunoSEQ multiplex PCR; TCRdb keeps only in-frame clonotypes and omits some of them. The data show some 110,000 clones, around 64% seen once. Sequences were obtained from PBMCs. The source is a woman in her thirties in good health and CMV-seronegative. The conserved cysteine and the conserved F or W are not part of the CDR3 here. D genes are given only for firm matches.

CDR3 protein | V gene | D gene
ASSFTGQNYELNQPQH | TRBV27 | TRBD1
ASSPRGQGAEYNEQF | TRBV18 | TRBD1
ASSLVGSGETQY | TRBV5-4 | .
ASGAAGTGELF | TRBV21-1 | .
ASSISGRAGEQY | TRBV5-4 | TRBD2
ASSPPETGELF | TRBV7-2 | .
ASSRAEQY | TRBV28 | .
ASKIDQGGGYT | TRBV6-6 | .
ASGLVRGQRTEAF | TRBV6-5 | TRBD1
SVAVTAKMEQY | TRBV29-1 | .
ASGDSPNYGYT | TRBV19 | TRBD1
ASNLAGGNEQF | TRBV5-4 | TRBD2
ASSLSWGLNYGYT | TRBV28 | .
SATGNEKLF | TRBV20-1 | .
ASSFTSYEQY | TRBV5-6 | .
ATNRYLGQGLGYT | TRBV6-1 | TRBD1
ASSFLALRDRGETEAF | TRBV28 | TRBD1
ASSKGRGPQPQH | TRBV7-2 | .
ASSKLATGGLNTEAF | TRBV21-1 | .
ATQWTGAYNEQF | TRBV5-4 | TRBD1
ASIPTGANYGYT | TRBV6-5 | TRBD1
ASSQEPRLADTQY | TRBV4-3 | .
ASSLRLAGGYEQY | TRBV7-2 | TRBD2
ASSMFAASGSYEQY | TRBV19 | TRBD2
ASSNRLAEPEDEQF | TRBV2 | TRBD2
ASSPTGVTDTQY | TRBV18 | TRBD1
ASPRSYEQY | TRBV2 | .
ASSFSDSDTGELF | TRBV5-1 | .
ASSYSDPGGNEQF | TRBV6-6 | TRBD2
ASSLRWGGSSGNTIY | TRBV9 | .
ASSYRQVTYEQY | TRBV6-5 | .
ASGPSPEDYFSHTDTQY | TRBV12-5 | .
ASRRENTGELF | TRBV6-1 | .
ASSAYGTGDTEAF | TRBV6-6 | TRBD1
ASSFFSGRGYNEQF | TRBV27 | TRBD2
ASSPGTSGYEQY | TRBV18 | TRBD2
ASSSTGDGTDTQY | TRBV28 | .
ASSPRAGLEGYT | TRBV11-2 | .
ASSRENTEAF | TRBV11-3 | .
ASGRLAGTYEQY | TRBV25-1 | TRBD2
SVADEGGSYEQY | TRBV29-1 | .
ASITAQGGSTEAF | TRBV6-6 | TRBD1